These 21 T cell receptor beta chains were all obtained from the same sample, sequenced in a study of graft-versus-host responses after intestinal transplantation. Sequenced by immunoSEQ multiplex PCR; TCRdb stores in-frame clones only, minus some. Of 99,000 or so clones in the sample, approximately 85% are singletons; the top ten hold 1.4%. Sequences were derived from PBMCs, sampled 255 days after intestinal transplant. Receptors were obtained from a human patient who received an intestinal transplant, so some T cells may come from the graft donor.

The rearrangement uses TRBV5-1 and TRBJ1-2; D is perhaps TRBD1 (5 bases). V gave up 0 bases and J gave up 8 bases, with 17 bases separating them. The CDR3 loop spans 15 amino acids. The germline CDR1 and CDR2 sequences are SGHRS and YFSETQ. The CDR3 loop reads CASSLGIYRGNGYTF. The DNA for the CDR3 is TGCGCCAGCAGCTTGGGAATCTACCGGGGGAACGGCTACACCTTC.

DNA for the CDR3: TGTGCCAGCAGCACATCGAAGAAGGGGTCGAGCACAGATACGCAGTATTTT. Translating gives CASSTSKKGSSTDTQYF. The gene calls are TRBV7-9 and TRBJ2-3; TRBD1 might be the D (5 bases). CDR1 is SEHNR and CDR2 is FQNEAQ in the germline V gene (reference sequence). The CDR3 is 17 amino acids. Trimming pared 5 bases from V and 0 bases from J, leaving 18 bases between.

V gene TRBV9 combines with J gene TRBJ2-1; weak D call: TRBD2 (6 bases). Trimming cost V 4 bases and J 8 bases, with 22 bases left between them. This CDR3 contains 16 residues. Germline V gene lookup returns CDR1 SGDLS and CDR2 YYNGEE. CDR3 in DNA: TGTGCCAGCAGCCCCTATGGACTAACCCTTACTGATGAGCAGTTCTTC. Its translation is CASSPYGLTLTDEQFF. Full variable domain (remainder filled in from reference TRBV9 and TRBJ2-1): DSGVTQTPKHLITATGQRVTLRCSPRSGDLSVYWYQQSLDQGLQFLIQYYNGEERAKGNILERFSAQQFPDLHSELNLSSLELGDSALYFCASSPYGLTLTDEQFFGPGTRLTVL.

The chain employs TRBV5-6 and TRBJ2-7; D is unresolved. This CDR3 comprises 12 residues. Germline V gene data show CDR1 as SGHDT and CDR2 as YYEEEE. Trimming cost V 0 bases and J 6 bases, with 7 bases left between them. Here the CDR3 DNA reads TGTGCCAGCAGCTTGGAACGGCGCGAGCAGTACTTC. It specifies CASSLERREQYF. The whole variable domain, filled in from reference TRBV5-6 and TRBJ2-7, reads DAGVTQSPTHLIKTRGQQVTLRCSPKSGHDTVSWYQQALGQGPQFIFQYYEEEERQRGNFPDRFSGHQFPNYSSELNVNALLLGDSALYLCASSLERREQYFGPGTRLTVT.

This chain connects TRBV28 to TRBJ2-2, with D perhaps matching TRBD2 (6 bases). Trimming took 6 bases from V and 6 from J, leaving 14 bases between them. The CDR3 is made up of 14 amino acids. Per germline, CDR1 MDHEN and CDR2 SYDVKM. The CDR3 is CASSPPGLPGELFF. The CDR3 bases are TGTGCCAGCAGCCCCCCCGGACTACCCGGGGAGCTGTTTTTT.

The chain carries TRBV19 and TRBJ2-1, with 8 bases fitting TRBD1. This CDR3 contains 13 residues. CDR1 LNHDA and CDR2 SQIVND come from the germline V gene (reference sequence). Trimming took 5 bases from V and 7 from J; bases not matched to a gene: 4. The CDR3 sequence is CASSLDRANEQFF. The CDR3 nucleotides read TGTGCCAGTAGTTTGGACAGGGCGAATGAGCAGTTCTTC. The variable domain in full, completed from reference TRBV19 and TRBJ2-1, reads DGGITQSPKYLFRKEGQNVTLSCEQNLNHDAMYWYRQDPGQGLRLIYYSQIVNDFQKGDIAEGYSVSREKKESFPLTVTSAQKNPTAFYLCASSLDRANEQFFGPGTRLTVL.

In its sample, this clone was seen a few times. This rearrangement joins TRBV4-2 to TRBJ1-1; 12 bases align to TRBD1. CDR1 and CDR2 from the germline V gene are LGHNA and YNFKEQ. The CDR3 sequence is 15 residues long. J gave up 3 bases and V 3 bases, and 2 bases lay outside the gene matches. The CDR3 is CASSQGQGADTEAFF. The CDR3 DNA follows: TGTGCCAGCAGCCAGGGACAGGGGGCCGACACTGAAGCTTTCTTT.

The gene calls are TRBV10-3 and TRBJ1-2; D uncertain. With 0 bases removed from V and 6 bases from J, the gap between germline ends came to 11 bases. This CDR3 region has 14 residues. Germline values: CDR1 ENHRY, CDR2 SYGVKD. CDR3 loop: CAISESGTFDGYTF. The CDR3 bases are TGTGCCATCAGTGAGTCGGGAACTTTCGATGGCTACACCTTC.

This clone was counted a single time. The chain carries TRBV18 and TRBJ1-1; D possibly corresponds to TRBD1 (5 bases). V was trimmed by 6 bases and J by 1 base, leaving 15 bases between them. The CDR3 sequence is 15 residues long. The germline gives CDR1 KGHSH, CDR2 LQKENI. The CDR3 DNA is TGTGCCAGCTCGAGGCTGACAGTTCAGAACACTGAAGCTTTCTTT. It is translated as CASSRLTVQNTEAFF. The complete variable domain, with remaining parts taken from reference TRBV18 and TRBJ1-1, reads NAGVMQNPRHLVRRRGQEARLRCSPMKGHSHVYWYRQLPEEGLKFMVYLQKENIIDESGMPKERFSAEFPKEGPSILRIQQVVRGDSAAYFCASSRLTVQNTEAFFGQGTRLTVV.

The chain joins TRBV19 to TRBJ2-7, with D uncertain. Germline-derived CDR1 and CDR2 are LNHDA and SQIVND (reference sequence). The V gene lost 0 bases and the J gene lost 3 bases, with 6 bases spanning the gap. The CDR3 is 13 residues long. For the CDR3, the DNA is TGTGCCAGTAGTATAGATCCCAACTACGAGCAGTACTTC. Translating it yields CASSIDPNYEQYF.

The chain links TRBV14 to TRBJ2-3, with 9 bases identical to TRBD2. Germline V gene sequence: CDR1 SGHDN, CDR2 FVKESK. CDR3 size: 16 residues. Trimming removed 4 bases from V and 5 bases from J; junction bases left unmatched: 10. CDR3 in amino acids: CASSLVGRGGQDTQYF. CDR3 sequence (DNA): TGTGCCAGCAGCCTCGTCGGGCGGGGGGGCCAAGATACGCAGTATTTT.

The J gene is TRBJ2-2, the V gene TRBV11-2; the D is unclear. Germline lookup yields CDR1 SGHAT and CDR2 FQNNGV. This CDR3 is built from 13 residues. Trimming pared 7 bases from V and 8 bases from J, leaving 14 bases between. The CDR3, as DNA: TGTGCCAGCAACCCGGCGATGGTGGGGGAGCTGTTTTTT. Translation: CASNPAMVGELFF.

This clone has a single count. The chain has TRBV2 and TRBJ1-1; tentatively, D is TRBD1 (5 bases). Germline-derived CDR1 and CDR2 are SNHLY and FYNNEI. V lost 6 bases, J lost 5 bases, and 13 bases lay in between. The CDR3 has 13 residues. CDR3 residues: CASRRTLRTEAFF. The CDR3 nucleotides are TGTGCCAGCAGGAGGACATTGAGGACTGAAGCTTTCTTT. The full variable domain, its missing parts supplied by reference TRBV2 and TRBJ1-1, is EPEVTQTPSHQVTQMGQEVILRCVPISNHLYFYWYRQILGQKVEFLVSFYNNEISEKSEIFDDQFSVERPDGSNFTLKIRSTKLEDSAMYFCASRRTLRTEAFFGQGTRLTVV.

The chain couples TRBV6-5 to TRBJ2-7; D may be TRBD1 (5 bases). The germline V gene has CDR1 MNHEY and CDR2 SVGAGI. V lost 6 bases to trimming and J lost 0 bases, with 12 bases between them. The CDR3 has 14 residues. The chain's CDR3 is CASRSPTASYEQYF. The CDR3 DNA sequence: TGTGCCAGCAGAAGCCCGACAGCCTCCTACGAGCAGTACTTC.

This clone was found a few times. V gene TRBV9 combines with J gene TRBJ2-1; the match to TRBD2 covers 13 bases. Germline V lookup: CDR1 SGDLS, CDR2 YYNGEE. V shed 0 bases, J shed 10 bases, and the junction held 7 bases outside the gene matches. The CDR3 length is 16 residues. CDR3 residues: CASSVGGLAGTEEQFF. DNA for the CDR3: TGTGCCAGCAGCGTAGGGGGACTAGCGGGGACGGAAGAGCAGTTCTTC. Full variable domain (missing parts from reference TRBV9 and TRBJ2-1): DSGVTQTPKHLITATGQRVTLRCSPRSGDLSVYWYQQSLDQGLQFLIQYYNGEERAKGNILERFSAQQFPDLHSELNLSSLELGDSALYFCASSVGGLAGTEEQFFGPGTRLTVL.

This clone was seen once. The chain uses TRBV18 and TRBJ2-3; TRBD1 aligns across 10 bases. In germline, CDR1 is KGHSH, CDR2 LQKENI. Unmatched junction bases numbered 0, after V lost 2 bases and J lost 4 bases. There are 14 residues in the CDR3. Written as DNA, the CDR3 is TGTGCCAGCTCACCAGACAGGGGGCCAGATACGCAGTATTTT. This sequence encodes CASSPDRGPDTQYF.

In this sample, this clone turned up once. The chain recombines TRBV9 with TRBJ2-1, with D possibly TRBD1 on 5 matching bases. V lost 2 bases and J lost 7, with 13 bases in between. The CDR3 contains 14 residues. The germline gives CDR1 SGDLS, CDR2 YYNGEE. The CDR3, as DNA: TGTGCCAGCAGCGTTAGTCAGGGAAGGAATGAGCAGTTCTTC. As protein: CASSVSQGRNEQFF.

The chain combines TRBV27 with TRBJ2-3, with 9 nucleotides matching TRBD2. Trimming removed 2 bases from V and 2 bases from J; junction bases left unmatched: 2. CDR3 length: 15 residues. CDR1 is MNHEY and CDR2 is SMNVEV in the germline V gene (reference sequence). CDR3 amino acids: CASSLLAGYTDTQYF. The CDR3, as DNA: TGTGCCAGCAGTTTACTAGCGGGATACACAGATACGCAGTATTTT.

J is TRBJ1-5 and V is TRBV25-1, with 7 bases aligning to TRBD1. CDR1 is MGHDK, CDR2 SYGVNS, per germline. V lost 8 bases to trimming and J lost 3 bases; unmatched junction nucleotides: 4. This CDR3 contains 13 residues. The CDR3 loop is CASRGQDNQPQHF. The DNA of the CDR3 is TGTGCCAGCCGTGGACAGGACAATCAGCCCCAGCATTTT. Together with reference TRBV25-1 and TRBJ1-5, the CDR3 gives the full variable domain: EADIYQTPRYLVIGTGKKITLECSQTMGHDKMYWYQQDPGMELHLIHYSYGVNSTEKGDLSSESTVSRIRTEHFPLTLESARPSHTSQYLCASRGQDNQPQHFGDGTRLSIL.

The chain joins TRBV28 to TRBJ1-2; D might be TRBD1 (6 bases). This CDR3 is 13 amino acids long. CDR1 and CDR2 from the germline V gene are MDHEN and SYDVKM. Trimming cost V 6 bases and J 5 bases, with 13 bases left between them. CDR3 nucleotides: TGTGCCAGCAGACCCTCGGACAGATATGGCTACACCTTC. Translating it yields CASRPSDRYGYTF.

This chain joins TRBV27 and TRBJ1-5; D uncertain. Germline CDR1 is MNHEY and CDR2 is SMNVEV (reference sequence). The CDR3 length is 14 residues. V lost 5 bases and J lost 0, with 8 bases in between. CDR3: CASSRQNSNQPQHF. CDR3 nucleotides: TGTGCCAGCAGTCGACAAAATAGCAATCAGCCCCAGCATTTT.